Following are 11 T cell receptor beta chains from one sample sequenced in a study of blood T cell repertoires in COVID-19. TCRdb's copy holds only in-frame clones and misses some; the assay was immunoSEQ multiplex PCR. In the table there are 88,000 or so clones, roughly 89% of which are singletons. Sample: peripheral blood. Receptor source: a man aged 50 to 60 with acute or convalescent COVID-19.

This chain connects TRBV7-9 to TRBJ2-1; D call uncertain. CDR3 length: 13 amino acids. With 7 bases removed from V and 6 bases from J, the gap between germline ends came to 13 bases. Germline V gene lookup returns CDR1 SEHNR and CDR2 FQNEAQ (reference sequence). The CDR3 region has the DNA TGTGCCAGCACAGCCCGATCCGGCAATGAGCAGTTCTTC. Translating it yields CASTARSGNEQFF.

The rearrangement links TRBV9 to TRBJ2-1, with 8 nucleotides matching TRBD2. The germline V gene has CDR1 SGDLS and CDR2 YYNGEE. Trimming removed 5 bases from V and 3 bases from J; junction bases left unmatched: 4. The CDR3 length is 14 residues. The CDR3 sequence: CASSPGGNYNEQFF. In DNA form, the CDR3 reads TGTGCCAGCAGTCCGGGGGGGAACTACAATGAGCAGTTCTTC.

This chain connects TRBV28 to TRBJ2-5; D not resolved. Trimming stripped 7 bases from V and 5 bases from J, with 23 bases between. The CDR3 is 16 amino acids. Germline CDR1 and CDR2: MDHEN and SYDVKM. CDR3 in amino acids: CASTKRYSPSSETQYF. For the CDR3, the DNA is TGTGCCAGCACCAAACGGTACTCCCCCTCGTCGGAGACCCAGTACTTC. The full variable domain, with the rest looked up from reference TRBV28 and TRBJ2-5, is DVKVTQSSRYLVKRTGEKVFLECVQDMDHENMFWYRQDPGLGLRLIYFSYDVKMKEKGDIPEGYSVSREKKERFSLILESASTNQTSMYLCASTKRYSPSSETQYFGPGTRLLVL.

This sequence joins TRBV6-6 and TRBJ1-1, with TRBD1 identical over 7 bases. Losses at the gene ends were 4 bases for V and 8 bases for J; bases not matched to a gene: 10. The CDR3 contains 14 residues. Germline values: CDR1 MNHNY, CDR2 SVGAGI (reference sequence). The CDR3 DNA is TGTGCCAGCAGTTCGTTTAAAGACAGGGCAGAAGCTTTCTTT. Its translation is CASSSFKDRAEAFF.

The rearrangement joins TRBV4-2 to TRBJ1-3, with TRBD1 matching over 7 bases. Germline loops: CDR1 LGHNA, CDR2 YNFKEQ. Trimming removed 3 bases from V and 2 bases from J; junction bases left unmatched: 13. The CDR3 contains 18 residues. The CDR3 DNA reads TGTGCCAGCAGCCACCGGACAGGATCGGAAGATGCTGGAAACACCATATATTTT. It translates to CASSHRTGSEDAGNTIYF.

In this sample, this clone turned up once. The CDR3 DNA follows: TGTGCCAGCAGCCAAAGACAGGGGGACACAGATACGCAGTATTTT. It translates to CASSQRQGDTDTQYF. The chain couples TRBV11-3 to TRBJ2-3; 9 bases align to TRBD1. J gave up 2 bases and V 5 bases, and 5 bases lay outside the gene matches. Germline V gene lookup returns CDR1 SGHNT and CDR2 YENEEA. CDR3 size: 15 residues.

This clone was counted a single time. J is TRBJ1-1 and V is TRBV18, with D unclear. The CDR3 has 13 amino acids. V was cut by 6 bases and J by 1 base, with 9 bases left in between. Looked up from germline, CDR1 is KGHSH and CDR2 is LQKENI. DNA for the CDR3: TGTGCCAGCTCTCAACAGAAGAACACTGAAGCTTTCTTT. Translation gives CASSQQKNTEAFF.

This rearrangement joins TRBV7-9 to TRBJ2-1, with TRBD2 as a possible D gene (5 bases). Germline V gene lookup returns CDR1 SEHNR and CDR2 FQNEAQ (reference sequence). Trimming left V 3 bases short and J 6 bases short, with 12 bases between. The CDR3 is made up of 14 amino acids. The CDR3 loop is CASSFQEGGNEQFF. Here the CDR3 DNA reads TGTGCCAGCAGCTTCCAGGAAGGAGGCAATGAGCAGTTCTTC.

This chain joins TRBV29-1 and TRBJ2-2, with D tentatively TRBD2 (5 bases). The CDR3 is made up of 14 amino acids. V gave up 4 bases and J gave up 1 base, with 10 bases separating them. Per germline, CDR1 SQVTM and CDR2 ANQGSEA. Written as DNA, the CDR3 is TGCAGCGTTGTCGGGGATCTGAACACCGGGGAGCTGTTTTTT. Translated: CSVVGDLNTGELFF.

The V and J genes are TRBV7-9 and TRBJ2-5; the D gene is possibly TRBD1 (6 bases). This CDR3 comprises 14 residues. The V end lost 4 bases, the J end lost 5 bases, and 14 bases lay between the germline ends. Germline CDR1 and CDR2: SEHNR and FQNEAQ (reference sequence). The CDR3 reads CASSSQGLPETQYF. The CDR3 nucleotides read TGTGCCAGCAGCTCACAGGGTCTCCCGGAGACCCAGTACTTC.

The chain links TRBV5-1 to TRBJ2-3, with TRBD2 matching 7 bases. The CDR3 is 15 amino acids. V shed 5 bases and J 0 bases; nucleotides not matched to a gene: 6. Per the germline V gene, CDR1 is SGHRS and CDR2 is YFSETQ. The chain's CDR3 is CASSTAGASTDTQYF. The CDR3, as DNA: TGCGCCAGCAGTACGGCGGGAGCTAGCACAGATACGCAGTATTTT.